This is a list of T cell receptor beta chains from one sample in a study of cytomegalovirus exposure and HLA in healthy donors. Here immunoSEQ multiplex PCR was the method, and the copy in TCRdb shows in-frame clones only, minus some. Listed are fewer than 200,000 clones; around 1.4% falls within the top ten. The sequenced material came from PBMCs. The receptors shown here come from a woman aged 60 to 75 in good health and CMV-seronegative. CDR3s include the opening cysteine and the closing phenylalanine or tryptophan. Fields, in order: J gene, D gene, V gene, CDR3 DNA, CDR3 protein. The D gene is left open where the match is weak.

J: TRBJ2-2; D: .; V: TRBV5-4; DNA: TGTGCCAGCAGCCCCGGGATTAACACCGGGGAGCTGTTTTTT; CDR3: CASSPGINTGELFF
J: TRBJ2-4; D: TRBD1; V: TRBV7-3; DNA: TGTGCCAGCAGCTTAGGCTTTGGGACAGGGACAAACATTCAGTACTTC; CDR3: CASSLGFGTGTNIQYF
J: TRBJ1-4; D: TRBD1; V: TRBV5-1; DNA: TGCGCCAGCAGCTTGCTAAATCAGGGGGGTAATGAAAAACTGTTTTTT; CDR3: CASSLLNQGGNEKLFF
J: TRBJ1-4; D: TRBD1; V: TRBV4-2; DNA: TGTGCCAGCAGCCAAAAGCGTCCCTCGGGACAGTTTTTTTCTCGAACTAATGAAAAACTGTTTTTT; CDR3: CASSQKRPSGQFFSRTNEKLFF
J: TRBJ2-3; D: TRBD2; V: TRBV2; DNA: TGTGCCAGCAGTGCGGAAGCGGGATTCACAGATACGCAGTATTTT; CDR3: CASSAEAGFTDTQYF
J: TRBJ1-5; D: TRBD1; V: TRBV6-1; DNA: TGTGCCAGCACCTTCGGGACAGGGAGTCAGCCCCAGCATTTT; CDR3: CASTFGTGSQPQHF
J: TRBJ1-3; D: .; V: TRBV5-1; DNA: TGCGCCAGCAGCTTGGCCGGGAACGGAAACACCATATATTTT; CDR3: CASSLAGNGNTIYF
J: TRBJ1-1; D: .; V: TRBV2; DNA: TGTGCCACCGGGGGTGATCAGGGAGCTTTCTTT; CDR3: CATGGDQGAFF
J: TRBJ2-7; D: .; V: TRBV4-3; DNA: TGCGCCAGCAGCCAAGAGGGGGCTCTTACCTACGAGCAGTACTTC; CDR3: CASSQEGALTYEQYF
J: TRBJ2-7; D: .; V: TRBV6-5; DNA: TGTGCCAGCAGTTACAACGGAGGCTACGAGCAGTACTTC; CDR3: CASSYNGGYEQYF
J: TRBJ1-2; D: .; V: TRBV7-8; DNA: TGTGCCAGCAGCTTAGCGGGAGGGTCTGGGGGCTACACCTTC; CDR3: CASSLAGGSGGYTF
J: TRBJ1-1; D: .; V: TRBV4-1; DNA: TGCGCCAGCAGCCGAACGCAGGGGTCAGACACTGAAGCTTTCTTT; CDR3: CASSRTQGSDTEAFF
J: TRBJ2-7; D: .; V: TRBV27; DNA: TGTGCCAGCAGTTTATACGAGGGAGGCCCCTACGAGCAGTACTTC; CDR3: CASSLYEGGPYEQYF
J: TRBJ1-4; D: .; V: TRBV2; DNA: TGTGCCAGCAGTTGGACAGCTAATGAAAAACTGTTTTTT; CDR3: CASSWTANEKLFF